These T cell receptor beta chains were read from a single sample in a study of cytomegalovirus exposure and HLA in healthy donors. Profiled with immunoSEQ multiplex PCR; TCRdb holds only in-frame clones, not every one. The profile shows over 75,000 clones, 79% of them singletons. The specimen was PBMCs. These receptors originate from a male donor in good health and CMV-seropositive. CDR3s include the opening cysteine and the closing phenylalanine or tryptophan. The D gene is left open where the match is weak. Some rows have no size entry. The others give once, few or many, or a class for an expanded clone.

once TRBD1 TRBJ1-1 TRBV4-2 TGTGCCAGCAGCCAAGAACAGGGGGCAAGCACTGAAGCTTTCTTT CASSQEQGASTEAFF
few - TRBJ1-1 TRBV6-5 TGTGCCAGCAGCCGCGACGGGGGGAACACTGAAGCTTTCTTT CASSRDGGNTEAFF
- TRBD2 TRBJ2-2 TRBV5-4 TGTGCCAGCAGCTCGACTAGCGGGAGGAACACCGGGGAGCTGTTTTTT CASSSTSGRNTGELFF
- TRBD1 TRBJ1-6 TRBV5-1 TGCGCCAGCAGCCCCCAAACAGGGGTGTATTCACCCCTCCACTTT CASSPQTGVYSPLHF
- TRBD2 TRBJ2-5 TRBV7-2 TGTGCCAGCAGCTTGGGACTAGCGGGGTTTTTGGAGACCCAGTACTTC CASSLGLAGFLETQYF
- - TRBJ1-1 TRBV7-2 TGTGCCAGCAGCAGAATACAGGGCCGTGGGACTGAAGCTTTCTTT CASSRIQGRGTEAFF
- - TRBJ1-4 TRBV12-5 TGTGCTAGTGGTTTCAGTGGAGGTGAAAAACTGTTTTTT CASGFSGGEKLFF
- - TRBJ2-5 TRBV7-2 TGTGCCAGCAGCGCAACCCAACGGGGAGAGACCCAGTACTTC CASSATQRGETQYF
- TRBD1 TRBJ2-7 TRBV5-5 TGTGCCAGCAGCCGGACAGGAGGCGACCGTTCCTACGAGCAGTACTTC CASSRTGGDRSYEQYF
- TRBD1 TRBJ1-1 TRBV5-4 TGTGCCAGCAGCTTGGGTGGCGACAGGGGCACTGAAGCTTTCTTT CASSLGGDRGTEAFF
- - TRBJ1-1 TRBV7-8 TGTGCCAGCAGCTCCATCGGGCGGGACCGGAACACTGAAGCTTTCTTT CASSSIGRDRNTEAFF
few TRBD1 TRBJ2-2 TRBV4-3 TGCGCCAGCAGCCTCAGGGGGCGCGGCGGGGAGCTGTTTTTT CASSLRGRGGELFF
- - TRBJ2-3 TRBV2 TGTGCCAGCAGTGATAAGGGGGTTGCGCAGTATTTT CASSDKGVAQYF
- - TRBJ2-2 TRBV27 TGTGCCAGCAGTTGGGCAGGGGCGACGAACACCGGGGAGCTGTTTTTT CASSWAGATNTGELFF
- - TRBJ1-1 TRBV4-3 TGCGCCAGCAGCCAAGAATCGGCCAGGGCGAACACTGAAGCTTTCTTT CASSQESARANTEAFF
- - TRBJ2-5 TRBV2 TGTGCCAGCAGAAGACGGAGAGAGACCCAGTACTTC CASRRRRETQYF
- TRBD2 TRBJ2-7 TRBV27 TGTGCCAGCAGATGGCGCGGGGGGCCCTACGAGCAGTACTTC CASRWRGGPYEQYF
few - TRBJ2-6 TRBV7-2 TGTGCCAGCAGCTTAGAATTAGCCTCTGGGGCCAACGTCCTGACTTTC CASSLELASGANVLTF
- - TRBJ2-7 TRBV15 TGTGCCACCAGCAGCTTAGGGGAATATGCCTACGAGCAGTACTTC CATSSLGEYAYEQYF
- - TRBJ2-1 TRBV6-6 TGTGCCAGCAGTCAGAAGAATGAGCAGTTCTTC CASSQKNEQFF
- - TRBJ1-1 TRBV2 TGTGCCAGCAGTACGACCCGGAGGAACACTGAAGCTTTCTTT CASSTTRRNTEAFF
- - TRBJ1-2 TRBV27 TGTGCCAGCAGTTTGGGGGGAAGTAGCTATGGCTACACCTTC CASSLGGSSYGYTF
- TRBD1 TRBJ1-1 TRBV5-1 TGCGCCAGTGGCGGGGGGACAGCGAACACTGAAGCTTTCTTT CASGGGTANTEAFF
- - TRBJ1-2 TRBV6-1 TGTGCCAGCAGTGAAGGACAGAACTATGGCTACACCTTC CASSEGQNYGYTF
few - TRBJ1-2 TRBV4-3 TGCGCCAGCAGCCAAGATAAGCCGGGAGGCTACACCTTC CASSQDKPGGYTF
- TRBD1 TRBJ2-7 TRBV6-5 TGTGCCAGCAGTACCATAACAGGGGGGTACGAGCAGTACTTC CASSTITGGYEQYF
- TRBD1 TRBJ1-1 TRBV19 TGTGCCAGTAGTATCTTCAGGGGGGACACTGAAGCTTTCTTT CASSIFRGDTEAFF
- TRBD1 TRBJ2-1 TRBV7-9 TGTGCCAGCAGCCCTGCGTCGGGACAGGTCTACAATGAGCAGTTCTTC CASSPASGQVYNEQFF
- TRBD1 TRBJ1-6 TRBV4-1 TGCGCCAGCAGCCAAGATGAGGGGGCGGCCTATAATTCACCCCTCCACTTT CASSQDEGAAYNSPLHF
- - TRBJ2-7 TRBV4-1 TGCGCCAGCAGCGATGGACAAAGGGTGGGCGAGCAGTACTTC CASSDGQRVGEQYF
- - TRBJ2-2 TRBV30 TGTGCCTGGACCCCGGGACTTTACACCGGGGAGCTGTTTTTT CAWTPGLYTGELFF
- TRBD1 TRBJ1-5 TRBV28 TGTGCCAGCAGTTTAGGTGGACAGGGGGGTCAGCCCCAGCATTTT CASSLGGQGGQPQHF
- - TRBJ1-2 TRBV6-1 TGTGCCAGCAGTGTCTCGGGGGGCTCCTATGGCTACACCTTC CASSVSGGSYGYTF
- TRBD1 TRBJ1-1 TRBV30 TGTGCCTGGAGTGGGGCAGGGGGCTGGAACACTGAAGCTTTCTTT CAWSGAGGWNTEAFF
- - TRBJ2-5 TRBV2 TGTGCCAGCAGTGAATTGAGATCGGGGGAGACCCAGTACTTC CASSELRSGETQYF
- TRBD1 TRBJ2-4 TRBV27 TGTGCCAGCAGTTTATCATTCTATCGGGACAGGGTGGACATTCAGTACTTC CASSLSFYRDRVDIQYF
- TRBD1 TRBJ1-2 TRBV28 TGTGCCAGCAGTACCGGACAGGGGAACTATGGCTACACCTTC CASSTGQGNYGYTF
- TRBD1 TRBJ1-2 TRBV2 TGTGCCAGCAGCCCCAGACAGGGGAATTATGGTGGCTACACCTTC CASSPRQGNYGGYTF
- TRBD1 TRBJ2-2 TRBV5-1 TGCGCCAGCAGCTTGCCGGGACAGGGGAACACCGGGGAGCTGTTTTTT CASSLPGQGNTGELFF
- TRBD1 TRBJ2-7 TRBV6-6 TGTGCCAGCAGTTATGGACAGGGGGCGAGTGAGCAGTACTTC CASSYGQGASEQYF
- TRBD2 TRBJ2-1 TRBV2 TGTGCCAGCAGTGAATCTAGCGGGGGATTGCATGAGCAGTTCTTC CASSESSGGLHEQFF
- TRBD1 TRBJ2-7 TRBV7-7 TGTGCTAGCAGCTCGGACAGGGGCTACGAGCAGTACTTC CASSSDRGYEQYF
- - TRBJ2-3 TRBV6-5 TGTGCCAGCACTAGGGGGGATACGCAGTATTTT CASTRGDTQYF
few - TRBJ1-4 TRBV7-8 TGTGCCAGCAGCTGGGGACACCAGAATGAAAAACTGTTTTTT CASSWGHQNEKLFF
- TRBD1 TRBJ1-2 TRBV27 TGTGCCAGCAGTTCTCAATACAGGGGGCGATACTATGGCTACACCTTC CASSSQYRGRYYGYTF
- TRBD2 TRBJ2-3 TRBV9 TGTGCCAGCAGCGTAGTAGGGCTAGCGGGGACAGATACGCAGTATTTT CASSVVGLAGTDTQYF
few - TRBJ1-5 TRBV9 TGTGCCAGCAGCGTAATGGACGGAGGGAATCAGCCCCAGCATTTT CASSVMDGGNQPQHF
once - TRBJ1-2 TRBV6-5 TGTGCCAGCAGTTACCGGACCTCTGGGGGGAACTATGGCTACACCTTC CASSYRTSGGNYGYTF
once TRBD2 TRBJ2-3 TRBV5-4 TGTGCCAGCAGCTTCCCTAGCGGGGGGGCGGTCCGTAGCACAGATACGCAGTATTTT CASSFPSGGAVRSTDTQYF
- - TRBJ2-6 TRBV30 TGTGCCTGGAGCGCACAGTCCTCTGGGGCCAACGTCCTGACTTTC CAWSAQSSGANVLTF
- TRBD1 TRBJ2-2 TRBV5-4 TGTGCCAGCAGCTTACCGGGACAGGGGGGCACCGGGGAGCTGTTTTTT CASSLPGQGGTGELFF
- TRBD1 TRBJ2-1 TRBV7-8 TGTGCCAGCAGCTCCACCCGGGACAGGGGGCGCAATGAGCAGTTCTTC CASSSTRDRGRNEQFF
- - TRBJ2-1 TRBV7-9 TGTGCCAGCAGCTTCCCCAGGGTGAATGAGCAGTTCTTC CASSFPRVNEQFF
once - TRBJ1-1 TRBV5-1 TGCGCCAGCAGCTTGGGACCAGGATCCAACACTGAAGCTTTCTTT CASSLGPGSNTEAFF
- - TRBJ2-7 TRBV29-1 TGCAGCGCCTGCTTCCACGAAGGTTCTAGGAGCTCCTACGAGCAGTACTTC CSACFHEGSRSSYEQYF
- TRBD1 TRBJ1-1 TRBV9 TGTGCCAGCAGCGCAGGGGGGAACACTGAAGCTTTCTTT CASSAGGNTEAFF
- TRBD2 TRBJ2-7 TRBV5-1 TGCGCCAGCAGCTTCCAGCGGGAGTCCTACGAGCAGTACTTC CASSFQRESYEQYF
- - TRBJ2-1 TRBV27 TGTGCCAGCAGTTTGCAGGGCTCCTACAATGAGCAGTTCTTC CASSLQGSYNEQFF
- - TRBJ1-2 TRBV14 TGTGCCAGCAGCCATACAGGGAACTATGGCTACACCTTC CASSHTGNYGYTF